The 29 T cell receptor beta chains below come from one sample, sequenced in a study of long-term antiretroviral therapy in people with HIV. It was version v3.0 of the immunoSEQ assay that was run at survey level. Sequencing used immunoSEQ multiplex PCR; TCRdb keeps in-frame clones, though not all of them. The data show 15,000 to 20,000 clones, with under 85% seen just once and over 14% held by the top ten. The sample in question was unsorted PBMCs, obtained 2.5 years before starting antiretroviral therapy. The receptors were gathered from a woman in her forties or fifties with HIV.

The chain uses TRBV2 and TRBJ2-6, with D possibly matching TRBD2 (7 bases). V was cut by 6 bases and J by 1 base, with 22 bases left in between. CDR3 length: 19 residues. CDR1 is SNHLY and CDR2 is FYNNEI in the germline V gene. CDR3 amino acids: CASRDPRGGLSSGANVLTF. The CDR3, as DNA: TGTGCCAGCAGGGACCCTAGGGGGGGGCTTAGTTCTGGGGCCAACGTCCTGACTTTC.

The chain is built from TRBV10-2 and TRBJ1-5, with 7 positions matching TRBD1. Trimming removed 4 bases from V and 7 bases from J; junction bases left unmatched: 4. The germline gives CDR1 WSHSY, CDR2 SAAADI. There are 13 residues in the CDR3. In DNA, the CDR3 is TGCGCCAGCAGTGGACAGGGCGGCCAGCCCCAGCATTTT. Protein sequence: CASSGQGGQPQHF.

This clone is large. The J gene is TRBJ1-1, the V gene TRBV5-1; D uncertain. V lost 4 bases and J 0 bases, leaving 7 bases between the germline ends. CDR1 SGHRS and CDR2 YFSETQ come from the germline V gene. This CDR3 comprises 13 residues. CDR3 region: CASSVGMNTEAFF. For the CDR3, the DNA is TGCGCCAGCAGCGTAGGCATGAACACTGAAGCTTTCTTT. The full variable domain, with the rest looked up from reference TRBV5-1 and TRBJ1-1, is KAGVTQTPRYLIKTRGQQVTLSCSPISGHRSVSWYQQTPGQGLQFLFEYFSETQRNKGNFPGRFSGRQFSNSRSEMNVSTLELGDSALYLCASSVGMNTEAFFGQGTRLTVV.

V is TRBV29-1 and J is TRBJ1-1, with D uncertain. The CDR3 spans 12 residues. Trimming took 5 bases from V and 1 from J, leaving 8 bases between them. Germline V gene data show CDR1 as SQVTM and CDR2 as ANQGSEA. CDR3 sequence: CSVPQRNTEAFF. CDR3 in DNA: TGCAGCGTTCCACAGAGGAACACTGAAGCTTTCTTT.

The chain is built from TRBV30 and TRBJ2-5; 11 bases agree with TRBD2. The CDR3 runs 19 residues. V gave up 3 bases and J gave up 3 bases; unmatched junction bases: 18. Germline CDR1 GTSNPN, CDR2 SVGIG (reference sequence). The CDR3 nucleotides are TGTGCCTGGAGGGGAAAAAGGACTAGCGGGTGGGAGTACGAAGAGACCCAGTACTTC. This translates into CAWRGKRTSGWEYEETQYF.

This clone came up once. This rearrangement joins TRBV23-1 to TRBJ2-7, with a tentative D call TRBD1 (5 bases). TRBV23-1 counts as an open reading frame of uncertain function. Between the trimmed V and J ends, which lost 2 bases and 6 bases, there was a span of 14 bases. The CDR3 extends over 14 amino acids. Here the CDR3 DNA reads TGCGCCAGCAGTCAAGGGGCCCAGGACGGCGAGCAGTACGTC. It specifies CASSQGAQDGEQYV.

The rearrangement joins TRBV2 to TRBJ2-7; D unclear. The CDR3 is 13 residues long. The V end lost 6 bases, the J end lost 1 base, and 10 bases lay between the germline ends. Germline-derived CDR1 and CDR2 are SNHLY and FYNNEI. The CDR3 DNA reads as TGTGCCAGCAGCCCAACTCCTTCCTACGAGCAGTACTTC. It translates to CASSPTPSYEQYF.

The rearrangement uses TRBV5-4 and TRBJ1-6, with 8 bases matching TRBD1. This CDR3 has 15 residues. Germline V gene lookup returns CDR1 SGHNT and CDR2 YYREEE (reference sequence). V shed 5 bases and J 6 bases; nucleotides not matched to a gene: 7. The CDR3 DNA is TGTGCCAGCAGGTCAGGGGGCAAGGGTAATTCACCCCTCCACTTT. Protein sequence: CASRSGGKGNSPLHF. Using reference TRBV5-4 and TRBJ1-6 for the parts outside the CDR3, the full variable domain is ETGVTQSPTHLIKTRGQQVTLRCSSQSGHNTVSWYQQALGQGPQFIFQYYREEENGRGNFPPRFSGLQFPNYSSELNVNALELDDSALYLCASRSGGKGNSPLHFGNGTRLTVT.

V is TRBV19 and J is TRBJ1-2, with a weak D call TRBD1 (6 bases). Trimming stripped 5 bases from V and 1 base from J, with 8 bases between. This CDR3 region has 13 residues. Germline values: CDR1 LNHDA, CDR2 SQIVND (reference sequence). The CDR3: CASSEQGNYGYTF. The CDR3 DNA sequence: TGTGCCAGTAGTGAACAGGGTAACTATGGCTACACCTTC.

This clone was seen a handful of times. The CDR3 loop reads CASSSGTGYRYEQYF. As DNA, the CDR3 is TGTGCCAGCAGCTCTGGGACAGGGTATAGGTACGAGCAGTACTTC. The chain links TRBV7-2 to TRBJ2-7; 9 positions agree with TRBD1. The V gene's germline CDR1 is SGHTA and CDR2 FQGNSA. The CDR3 spans 15 residues. With 4 bases clipped from V and 4 bases from J, the junction kept 8 bases outside the gene matches.

CDR3 protein: CASSLGTSGQADTQYF. The CDR3 DNA is TGCGCCAGCAGCTTGGGGACTAGCGGGCAAGCGGATACGCAGTATTTT. The chain links TRBV5-1 to TRBJ2-3; TRBD2 matches 11 bases. The CDR3 loop spans 16 amino acids. Germline V lookup: CDR1 SGHRS, CDR2 YFSETQ. V lost 0 bases and J lost 6; bases outside the gene matches: 6.

The chain combines TRBV6-5 with TRBJ1-1, with 7 bases that match TRBD1. In germline, CDR1 is MNHEY, CDR2 SVGAGI. The ends lost 6 bases at V and 0 bases at J; junction bases unmatched: 7. The CDR3 totals 15 residues. CDR3 loop: CASSYGQAMNTEAFF. The CDR3 nucleotides read TGTGCCAGCAGCTATGGACAGGCAATGAACACTGAAGCTTTCTTT.

This chain connects TRBV5-8 to TRBJ2-7; 10 bases fit TRBD2. Looked up from germline, CDR1 is SGHTS and CDR2 is YDEGEE. With V trimmed by 4 bases and J by 8 bases, 12 bases remained unmatched. This CDR3 contains 15 residues. The CDR3 sequence is CASSPIKRGGVKQYV. The CDR3 DNA reads as TGTGCCAGCAGCCCAATCAAGCGGGGGGGCGTAAAGCAGTACGTC.

This rearrangement joins TRBV28 to TRBJ1-6, with 10 bases fitting TRBD1. J gave up 8 bases and V 6 bases, and 7 bases lay outside the gene matches. This CDR3 contains 15 residues. Germline V CDR1 and CDR2: MDHEN, SYDVKM. CDR3 sequence reads: CASRRDRGRYSPLHF. The DNA for the CDR3 is TGTGCCAGCAGGCGTGACAGGGGGCGGTATTCACCCCTCCACTTT.

The chain joins TRBV9 to TRBJ1-3; D not certain. Deletions cut 3 bases from V and 9 bases from J, with 16 bases between. Germline values: CDR1 SGDLS, CDR2 YYNGEE. The CDR3 consists of 14 residues. In DNA form, the CDR3 reads TGTGCCAGCAGCGGAAAGGACCTCAGAGGCACCATATATTTT. Translation: CASSGKDLRGTIYF. The whole variable domain, filled in from reference TRBV9 and TRBJ1-3, reads DSGVTQTPKHLITATGQRVTLRCSPRSGDLSVYWYQQSLDQGLQFLIQYYNGEERAKGNILERFSAQQFPDLHSELNLSSLELGDSALYFCASSGKDLRGTIYFGEGSWLTVV.

The V gene is TRBV10-3, the J gene TRBJ2-2; 10 nucleotides match TRBD2. The germline CDR1 and CDR2 sequences are ENHRY and SYGVKD. With 6 bases clipped from V and 3 bases from J, the junction kept 4 bases outside the gene matches. This CDR3 has 15 amino acids. CDR3 DNA sequence: TGTGCCATCAGGGAAGCGGGGGGGCACACCGGGGAGCTGTTTTTT. Protein product: CAIREAGGHTGELFF.

This clone was counted a few times. The rearrangement links TRBV5-1 to TRBJ2-3; 8 bases map to TRBD2. There are 15 residues in the CDR3. J lost 5 bases, V lost 5 bases, and 10 bases had no gene match. Germline V gene sequence: CDR1 SGHRS, CDR2 YFSETQ. The CDR3 loop is CASRDRAGAGDTQYF. The CDR3 bases are TGCGCCAGCAGGGACAGAGCGGGGGCTGGAGATACGCAGTATTTT.

This chain links TRBV29-1 with TRBJ1-2, with D maybe TRBD1 (6 bases). This CDR3 spans 12 amino acids. CDR1 and CDR2 from the germline V gene are SQVTM and ANQGSEA. V lost 3 bases and J 8 bases, leaving 13 bases between the germline ends. The chain's CDR3 is CSVDQQGPGYTF. CDR3 nucleotide sequence: TGCAGCGTTGACCAACAGGGACCGGGCTACACCTTC. Based on the CDR3 plus reference TRBV29-1 and TRBJ1-2, the full variable domain is SAVISQKPSRDICQRGTSLTIQCQVDSQVTMMFWYRQQPGQSLTLIATANQGSEATYESGFVIDKFPISRPNLTFSTLTVSNMSPEDSSIYLCSVDQQGPGYTFGSGTRLTVV.

This chain joins TRBV7-2 and TRBJ1-3, with D unresolved. The CDR3 extends over 15 amino acids. The germline V and J ends were trimmed by 1 base and 0 bases, with 7 bases remaining between them. Germline V gene sequence: CDR1 SGHTA, CDR2 FQGNSA. CDR3 amino acids: CASSLDRYSGNTIYF. DNA for the CDR3: TGTGCCAGCAGCTTAGATCGATACTCTGGAAACACCATATATTTT.

The chain combines TRBV30 with TRBJ1-6; D is possibly TRBD1 (6 bases). CDR1 is GTSNPN and CDR2 is SVGIG in the germline V gene (reference sequence). The CDR3 runs to 14 residues. Trimming stripped 1 base from V and 10 bases from J, with 14 bases between. The CDR3 DNA follows: TGTGCCTGGAGTGGAGAAAGGGGGAACTCACCCCTCCACTTT. Encoded protein: CAWSGERGNSPLHF. Together with reference TRBV30 and TRBJ1-6, the CDR3 gives the full variable domain: SQTIHQWPATLVQPVGSPLSLECTVEGTSNPNLYWYRQAAGRGLQLLFYSVGIGQISSEVPQNLSASRPQDRQFILSSKKLLLSDSGFYLCAWSGERGNSPLHFGNGTRLTVT.

This clone is labeled medium-sized. The chain has TRBV2 and TRBJ1-2; 9 bases match TRBD1. This CDR3 has 14 residues. Germline CDR1 reads SNHLY; CDR2 reads FYNNEI. Trimming cost V 5 bases and J 4 bases; bases outside gene matches: 5. The CDR3 here is CASSYEDRGYGYTF. In DNA form, the CDR3 reads TGTGCCAGCAGTTATGAGGACAGGGGCTATGGCTACACCTTC.

The rearrangement joins TRBV7-8 to TRBJ1-4, with 12 bases that match TRBD1. In germline, CDR1 is SGHVS, CDR2 FQNEAQ. V was clipped by 1 base and J by 7 bases; unmatched bases: 1. CDR3 length equals 15 residues. CDR3 in DNA: TGTGCCAGCAGCTTAGGGGACAGGGGGCTTGAAAAACTGTTTTTT. As protein: CASSLGDRGLEKLFF.

The chain is built from TRBV7-9 and TRBJ1-6, with TRBD1 identical over 9 bases. Trimming at V came to 6 bases and at J to 12 bases, leaving 9 bases not matched to a gene. The CDR3 runs 14 residues. Germline assignment: CDR1 SEHNR and CDR2 FQNEAQ (reference sequence). CDR3 bases: TGTGCCAGCAGTTCAACCGGGACAGGGAAACCCCTCCACTTT. Translated, it gives CASSSTGTGKPLHF. Complete variable domain (other parts from reference TRBV7-9 and TRBJ1-6): DTGVSQNPRHKITKRGQNVTFRCDPISEHNRLYWYRQTLGQGPEFLTYFQNEAQLEKSRLLSDRFSAERPKGSFSTLEIQRTEQGDSAMYLCASSSTGTGKPLHFGNGTRLTVT.

The chain carries TRBV10-1 and TRBJ2-7; D remains unclear. The CDR3 consists of 12 residues. V lost 6 bases, J lost 11 bases, and 17 bases lay in between. CDR1 WNHNN and CDR2 SYGVQD come from the germline V gene (reference sequence). In DNA, the CDR3 is TGCGCCAGCAGAGACTGGCAGAGCCTAAAGTACTTC. It yields the protein CASRDWQSLKYF.

Turning to this clone: Germline and junction disagree at one end, which may indicate a read error. The chain couples TRBV5-4 to TRBJ2-3; TRBD1 matches 10 bases. This CDR3 spans 13 amino acids. The germline V gene encodes CDR1 SGHNT and CDR2 YYREEE (reference sequence). CDR3 nucleotides: TGTGCCAGCAGCCCGTCGACCCGGGACAGGGGAGATTTT. It translates to CASSPSTRDRGDF.

This rearrangement joins TRBV7-3 to TRBJ1-1; a possible D gene is TRBD1 (5 bases). Looked up from germline, CDR1 is SGHTA and CDR2 is FQGTGA. V was shortened by 6 bases and J by 2 bases, with 10 bases between the two germline ends. The CDR3 consists of 13 residues. CDR3 DNA: TGTGCCAGCAGTCGGGACTTCAACACTGAAGCTTTCTTT. This codes for CASSRDFNTEAFF.

V gene TRBV21-1 combines with J gene TRBJ1-5. TRBV21-1 represents a pseudogene. The CDR3 covers 14 residues. This CDR3 is CASSRDGPHQPQHF. In DNA form, the CDR3 reads TGTGCCAGCAGCAGAGACGGGCCTCATCAGCCCCAGCATTTT.

The chain links TRBV9 to TRBJ2-3; D perhaps matches TRBD2 (7 bases). CDR3 length equals 15 residues. Trimming removed 2 bases from V and 4 bases from J, with 14 bases in between. In germline, CDR1 is SGDLS, CDR2 YYNGEE. The CDR3 protein is CASSVGGGPPDTQYF. The CDR3 region has the DNA TGTGCCAGCAGCGTGGGGGGGGGCCCCCCAGATACGCAGTATTTT.

The table lists this clone with a few counts. The genes are TRBV5-4 and TRBJ2-7; 12 nucleotides agree with TRBD1. Looked up from germline, CDR1 is SGHNT and CDR2 is YYREEE (reference sequence). J gave up 7 bases and V 3 bases, and 8 bases lay outside the gene matches. This CDR3 comprises 15 residues. The CDR3 nucleotides read TGTGCCAGCAGCTCCCCGGGACAGGGGGCGTATGAGCAGTACTTC. It codes for CASSSPGQGAYEQYF.